This T cell receptor beta chain is drawn from a study of T cell responses to AZD1222 COVID-19 vaccine (dated by TCRdb to the early 2020s). For context, the study as a whole: A total of over 230 trial participants underwent TCR sequencing, of whom 200 to 220 received two doses of AZD1222 and 26 received two doses of the MenACWY control vaccine. Trial participants were enrolled by age into 18-55, 56-69 and 70-plus year subgroups, with roughly 160, 29 and 62 TCR-sequenced participants respectively.

The time point label, read with the paper, signifies: about 28 days (+/-7) after the second vaccine dose. Because spike-specific TCR depth and breadth did not differ between the two schedules, AZD1222 recipients who got a second dose at roughly 4 weeks were pooled with those who got a second dose at roughly 12 weeks. Samples from vaccinated people were obtained from the UK trials COV001 and COV002, which included a single-blind randomized controlled phase 2/3 trial of AZD1222 (ChAdOx1 nCoV-19) in healthy adults. For TCRbeta chain sequencing, PBMC samples from trial participants were taken at day 0 and at day 28 after the second dose. The CDR3 regions of human TCRbeta chains were analyzed by immunosequencing. Per the source publication's procedure: TCRs in the repertoires were compared against a reference library of SARS-CoV-2-specific TCRs that had been generated with the MIRA antigen-specificity platform. Breadth was defined as the fraction of unique TCRs that were SARS-CoV-2-associated, and depth was defined as the fraction of total T cells that were SARS-CoV-2-associated. Using the MIRA data, every spike-specific TCR was mapped to the spike region that the TCR reacted to and assigned to either a CD4 or a CD8 class. Log10-transformed breadth and depth values were compared by one-way ANOVA with Sidak's multiple comparisons tests. TCRdb took this table from immuneACCESS and kept in-frame rearrangements with V and J called. Such tables lack part of the clones; where checked against another copy, unresolved V genes explain under half of the gap, and the rest is unexplained. That table supplies the V and J calls and clone size; D and trimming were determined from the DNA. The sample profile shows around 130,000 clones; 85% to 90% of them were found once. The ten largest clones capture around 2.9% of the sample.

To note about this clone: Its antigen is not yet known. No base-level quality is on record; no much larger clone is a single base apart.

The paper as a whole reports these results and caveats: The vaccine-associated CD4 TCRs covered the entire spike protein, and the dominant responses fell in regions 160-218 and 743-854. Because no samples from the day 14 peak response were available, repertoires could be characterized only after the peak T cell response. Conclusions about previously exposed vaccinees are limited because only six or seven AZD1222 recipients were SARS-CoV-2 seropositive at baseline. Most participants were white British and females outnumbered males, and the authors suggested that clonal diversity may have been underestimated. Reportedly, almost half of the unique spike-specific TCRs recognized epitopes lying outside the regions that are mutated in the B.1.351 and B.1.1.7 variants. After two AZD1222 doses, both the breadth and the depth of spike-specific TCRs were significantly higher than at day 0 and than in MenACWY recipients. In the small 56-69-year group, the increase in depth fell short of significance, most likely because of low power.

The CDR3, from cysteine to phenylalanine, totals 13 residues. Of the read, only the CDR3 DNA is kept; its 39 bases are in frame from base 1. Looking up the germline V gene yields CDR1 SGHRS and CDR2 YFSETQ. V and J are truncated by 0 bases and 1 base respectively, leaving an intervening sequence of 4 bases. The clonotype comes from an adult who received the AZD1222 COVID-19 vaccine. Here the sequenced sample was peripheral blood, taken 28 days after the second AZD1222 dose. The chain employs TRBV5-1 and TRBJ1-1, with the D gene not clear enough to name. The nucleotide sequence is TGCGCCAGCAGCTTGGACAGGAACACTGAAGCTTTCTTT. This translates into CASSLDRNTEAFF.